The 29 T cell receptor beta chains given below trace back to one sample, sequenced in a study of blood T cell repertoires in COVID-19. TCRdb's copy holds only in-frame clones and misses some; the assay was immunoSEQ multiplex PCR. The table shows 250,000 to 350,000 clones, with 87% occurring only once. Material for sequencing was peripheral blood. The source is a woman in her 50s who had recovered from COVID-19.

This chain links TRBV29-1 with TRBJ2-1, with TRBD2 matching 14 bases. V lost 6 bases, J lost 5 bases, and 3 bases stayed unmatched. CDR3 size: 14 residues. Germline CDR1 reads SQVTM; CDR2 reads ANQGSEA. Here the CDR3 DNA reads TGCAGCGTGTGGGGACTAGCGGGGGACAATGAGCAGTTCTTC. Protein sequence: CSVWGLAGDNEQFF.

V gene TRBV7-2 combines with J gene TRBJ2-3, with D possibly being TRBD2 (6 bases). The germline gives CDR1 SGHTA, CDR2 FQGNSA. The V gene lost 8 bases and the J gene lost 0 bases, with 15 bases spanning the gap. There are 15 residues in the CDR3. The CDR3 region has the DNA TGTGCCAGCGGCAGGGACTTCTCTAGCACAGATACGCAGTATTTT. Protein sequence: CASGRDFSSTDTQYF.

V gene TRBV27 combines with J gene TRBJ2-7, with D maybe TRBD1 (6 bases). The CDR3 extends over 12 amino acids. The V gene's germline CDR1 is MNHEY and CDR2 SMNVEV (reference sequence). Trimming shortened V by 5 bases and J by 5 bases, and 10 bases separated the two germline ends. CDR3 in amino acids: CASSETGNEQYF. The CDR3, as DNA: TGTGCCAGCAGTGAGACAGGAAACGAGCAGTACTTC.

This clone was seen only once. This chain links TRBV11-2 with TRBJ2-7; D is possibly TRBD1 (6 bases). The CDR3 covers 13 residues. Germline V gene sequence: CDR1 SGHAT, CDR2 FQNNGV. Trimming took 5 bases from V and 2 from J, leaving 10 bases between them. In DNA, the CDR3 is TGTGCCAGCAGCAGGGGACACCCCTACGAGCAGTACTTC. Translated: CASSRGHPYEQYF.

The genes are TRBV27 and TRBJ2-3; maybe TRBD1 (6 bases). Trimming pared 7 bases from V and 0 bases from J, leaving 14 bases between. From germline, CDR1 is MNHEY and CDR2 SMNVEV (reference sequence). This CDR3 spans 15 amino acids. Here the CDR3 reads CASIPRGQSTDTQYF. DNA of the CDR3: TGTGCCAGCATCCCGAGAGGACAGAGCACAGATACGCAGTATTTT.

The genes are TRBV12-5 and TRBJ2-1; 7 bases line up with TRBD1. Trimming at V came to 0 bases and at J to 6 bases, leaving 8 bases not matched to a gene. CDR1 is LGHNT, CDR2 FRNRAP, per germline. The CDR3 contains 16 residues. The CDR3 here is CASGLVFDRDRNEQFF. The CDR3, as DNA: TGTGCTAGTGGTTTGGTATTTGACAGGGACCGCAATGAGCAGTTCTTC.

The V gene is TRBV28, the J gene TRBJ2-4, with 7 bases identical to TRBD1. The CDR3 runs to 15 residues. V lost 6 bases and J lost 6; bases outside the gene matches: 11. CDR1 and CDR2 (germline): MDHEN, SYDVKM. The CDR3 loop is CASSPTGFGVNIQYF. The CDR3 nucleotides read TGTGCCAGCAGCCCGACAGGGTTCGGGGTAAACATTCAGTACTTC.

The chain recombines TRBV6-5 with TRBJ2-5; 7 bases agree with TRBD1. This CDR3 spans 12 amino acids. The germline CDR1 and CDR2 sequences are MNHEY and SVGAGI. V shed 10 bases, J shed 9 bases, and the junction held 11 bases outside the gene matches. This CDR3 reads CANRSNRGAQYF. CDR3 DNA sequence: TGTGCCAACCGATCCAACAGGGGCGCCCAGTACTTC.

The chain combines TRBV5-4 with TRBJ1-1, with D tentatively TRBD1 (5 bases). V lost 1 base and J 3 bases, leaving 13 bases between the germline ends. From germline, CDR1 is SGHNT and CDR2 YYREEE (reference sequence). The CDR3 has 15 amino acids. Here the CDR3 reads CASSLPSGGDTEAFF. The CDR3 DNA reads TGTGCCAGCAGCTTGCCTTCGGGGGGGGACACTGAAGCTTTCTTT.

The chain employs TRBV4-1 and TRBJ1-6; 11 positions agree with TRBD1. Germline-derived CDR1 and CDR2 are MGHRA and YSYEKL. This CDR3 contains 14 residues. After removal of 1 base from V and 16 bases from J, the junction contained 6 bases not matched to a gene. CDR3: CASSQGGDRGSLHF. In DNA form, the CDR3 reads TGCGCCAGCAGCCAAGGGGGGGACAGGGGGTCGCTCCACTTT.

V usage is TRBV3-1 (or the pseudogene TRBV3-2) and J usage is TRBJ1-1; 10 bases are a match to TRBD1. The CDR3 loop spans 14 amino acids. The junction had 3 bases not matched to a gene; V was cut back by 4 bases and J by 4 bases. In germline, CDR1 is LGHDT, CDR2 YNNKEL (reference sequence). The CDR3 DNA reads as TGTGCCAGCAGCCGACAGGGGGCGAGCACTGAAGCTTTCTTT. Residues: CASSRQGASTEAFF.

This chain connects TRBV7-9 to TRBJ2-1; 8 positions match TRBD1. Per germline, CDR1 SEHNR and CDR2 FQNEAQ (reference sequence). After removal of 5 bases from V and 8 bases from J, the junction contained 11 bases not matched to a gene. The CDR3 runs to 15 residues. CDR3 sequence: CASSGNLDRADEQFF. The CDR3 nucleotides are TGTGCCAGCAGCGGAAACCTGGACAGGGCGGATGAGCAGTTCTTC.

The chain employs TRBV9 and TRBJ2-1, with 7 positions matching TRBD2. The CDR3 covers 15 residues. CDR1 and CDR2 from the germline V gene are SGDLS and YYNGEE. Unmatched junction bases numbered 5, after V lost 0 bases and J lost 5 bases. CDR3 nucleotides: TGTGCCAGCAGCGTAGGGGCGGGAGCGGACAATGAGCAGTTCTTC. Its protein product is CASSVGAGADNEQFF.

This clone was found a few times. This chain uses TRBV29-1 with TRBJ1-4, with TRBD1 identical over 9 bases. V shed 4 bases and J 7 bases; nucleotides not matched to a gene: 7. The CDR3 loop spans 14 amino acids. The V gene's germline CDR1 is SQVTM and CDR2 ANQGSEA. The CDR3 region has the DNA TGCAGCGTTGGTACAGGGGGCTTTGGTGAAAAACTGTTTTTT. It translates to CSVGTGGFGEKLFF.

The chain is built from TRBV6-5 and TRBJ1-1, with D maybe TRBD1 (6 bases). The ends were cut back, 8 bases at V and 1 base at J, with 14 bases in the middle. This CDR3 has 14 amino acids. Germline loops: CDR1 MNHEY, CDR2 SVGAGI. Here the CDR3 reads CASEDRGRNTEAFF. As DNA, the CDR3 is TGTGCCAGCGAGGACAGAGGGCGGAACACTGAAGCTTTCTTT.

CDR3 sequence: CAWSGRDRNQPQHF. The CDR3 DNA is TGTGCCTGGTCAGGGAGGGACCGTAATCAGCCCCAGCATTTT. The chain is built from TRBV30 and TRBJ1-5, with D possibly being TRBD1 (5 bases). The germline V gene encodes CDR1 GTSNPN and CDR2 SVGIG (reference sequence). Trimming left V 5 bases short and J 4 bases short, with 15 bases between. The CDR3 is 14 residues long.

The chain employs TRBV19 and TRBJ1-1, with D maybe TRBD1 (5 bases). The germline CDR1 and CDR2 sequences are LNHDA and SQIVND (reference sequence). CDR3 length equals 16 residues. The V end lost 4 bases, the J end lost 0 bases, and 15 bases lay between the germline ends. The CDR3 region is CASSTQVGAMNTEAFF. CDR3 sequence (DNA): TGTGCCAGTAGTACGCAGGTAGGGGCCATGAACACTGAAGCTTTCTTT.

The rearrangement uses TRBV7-2 and TRBJ2-1, with 7 bases matching TRBD2. Germline trimming cut 5 bases from V and 8 bases from J; bases unmatched to any gene: 12. Germline V CDR1 and CDR2: SGHTA, FQGNSA. The CDR3 consists of 15 residues. Written as DNA, the CDR3 is TGTGCCAGCAGCCTCCCACAGGCGGGGGAAGATGAGCAGTTCTTC. Its protein is CASSLPQAGEDEQFF. Supplemented by reference TRBV7-2 and TRBJ2-1, the full variable domain reads GAGVSQSPSNKVTEKGKDVELRCDPISGHTALYWYRQSLGQGLEFLIYFQGNSAPDKSGLPSDRFSAERTGGSVSTLTIQRTQQEDSAVYLCASSLPQAGEDEQFFGPGTRLTVL.

V and J are TRBV27 and TRBJ1-5; tentatively, D is TRBD1 (6 bases). Germline V gene data show CDR1 as MNHEY and CDR2 as SMNVEV (reference sequence). The V gene lost 11 bases and the J gene lost 6 bases, with 23 bases spanning the gap. The CDR3 contains 15 residues. The CDR3 sequence: CASRGRGQLLQPQHF. Here the CDR3 DNA reads TGTGCCTCCCGGGGGCGGGGGCAACTGCTTCAGCCCCAGCATTTT.

This clone was found a few times. V gene TRBV5-1 combines with J gene TRBJ1-5, with TRBD1 as a possible D gene (6 bases). Trimming stripped 4 bases from V and 2 bases from J, with 10 bases between. The CDR3 loop spans 14 amino acids. Germline CDR1 and CDR2: SGHRS and YFSETQ. CDR3 residues: CASSQDRGNQPQHF. The CDR3, as DNA: TGCGCCAGCAGCCAGGACAGAGGCAATCAGCCCCAGCATTTT.

This clone occurred a few times. The chain couples TRBV18 to TRBJ1-2; D ambiguous. Trimming cost V 1 base and J 8 bases, with 14 bases left between them. The CDR3 covers 14 residues. CDR1 and CDR2 (germline): KGHSH, LQKENI. CDR3 sequence: CASSPQARDRGYTF. CDR3 coding DNA: TGTGCCAGCTCACCACAAGCGAGGGATCGCGGCTACACCTTC.

About this clone: Relative to the germline gene, one junction end is altered; a read error may explain this. The chain links TRBV7-9 to TRBJ2-7, with 11 bases fitting TRBD2. The CDR3 covers 14 residues. CDR1 and CDR2 from the germline V gene are SEHNR and FQNEAQ (reference sequence). In DNA, the CDR3 is TGTGCCAGCAGCCTAGCGGGAGGCACCTACGAGCAGTACTTC. This sequence encodes CASSLAGGTYEQYF.

The chain couples TRBV7-9 to TRBJ2-2, with 8 positions matching TRBD2. This CDR3 has 14 residues. V was clipped by 11 bases and J by 4 bases; unmatched bases: 9. In germline, CDR1 is SEHNR, CDR2 FQNEAQ (reference sequence). The CDR3 is CAGRQAGGTGELFF. The CDR3 coding sequence is TGTGCCGGTCGCCAGGCGGGGGGCACCGGGGAGCTGTTTTTT.

The chain recombines TRBV5-1 with TRBJ1-1; a possible D gene is TRBD1 (6 bases). The V and J ends lost 2 bases and 5 bases respectively, with 10 bases between them. This CDR3 comprises 13 residues. Germline V gene data show CDR1 as SGHRS and CDR2 as YFSETQ. This CDR3 is CASSFTGNTEAFF. Here the CDR3 DNA reads TGCGCCAGCAGCTTTACAGGGAATACTGAAGCTTTCTTT.

CDR3 region: CASSLNGGGTDTQYF. CDR3 sequence (DNA): TGCGCCAGCAGCTTGAATGGGGGGGGCACAGATACGCAGTATTTT. The V and J genes are TRBV5-1 and TRBJ2-3; 7 nucleotides agree with TRBD2. The V and J ends lost 1 base and 1 base, in that order; junction bases with no gene match: 3. CDR3 size: 15 residues. Germline V gene sequence: CDR1 SGHRS, CDR2 YFSETQ.

The gene calls are TRBV6-6 and TRBJ1-1; 7 positions agree with TRBD1. V lost 0 bases to trimming and J lost 3 bases; unmatched junction nucleotides: 4. The germline V gene encodes CDR1 MNHNY and CDR2 SVGAGI (reference sequence). The CDR3 sequence is 15 residues long. The CDR3 nucleotides read TGTGCCAGCAGTTACTCACCCAGGGGGTACACTGAAGCTTTCTTT. It yields the protein CASSYSPRGYTEAFF.

The chain carries TRBV19 and TRBJ2-2, with TRBD2 as a possible D gene (5 bases). Germline V gene sequence: CDR1 LNHDA, CDR2 SQIVND (reference sequence). CDR3 size: 14 residues. Trimming removed 7 bases at V and 6 bases at J, with 15 bases between. For the CDR3, the DNA is TGTGCCAGTAATTCCCTGAGGGTCCCCGGGGAGCTGTTTTTT. It yields the protein CASNSLRVPGELFF. The whole variable domain, remainder taken from reference TRBV19 and TRBJ2-2, is DGGITQSPKYLFRKEGQNVTLSCEQNLNHDAMYWYRQDPGQGLRLIYYSQIVNDFQKGDIAEGYSVSREKKESFPLTVTSAQKNPTAFYLCASNSLRVPGELFFGEGSRLTVL.

The chain links TRBV18 to TRBJ1-2; 9 bases line up with TRBD1. The CDR3 is 15 amino acids. Germline CDR1 reads KGHSH; CDR2 reads LQKENI. V trimming: 0 bases; J trimming: 7 bases; junction bases outside the gene matches: 6. CDR3 sequence: CASSPPGQGNVGYTF. CDR3 nucleotide sequence: TGTGCCAGCTCACCACCGGGACAGGGTAATGTTGGCTACACCTTC.

This chain connects TRBV9 to TRBJ2-5, with D tentatively TRBD2 (6 bases). V lost 0 bases and J 7 bases, leaving 16 bases between the germline ends. The CDR3 contains 15 residues. Germline CDR1 is SGDLS and CDR2 is YYNGEE. The CDR3 DNA follows: TGTGCCAGCAGCGTAGCAGAAACACCGCGGGGGACCCAGTACTTC. Translated: CASSVAETPRGTQYF.